The 24 T cell receptor beta chains given below trace back to one sample, sequenced in a study of shared clonotypes between healthy human individuals. Only in-frame clones appear in the TCRdb table, and some are missing; sequencing was by immunoSEQ multiplex PCR. The table shows roughly 2.5 million clones, with around nine tenths occurring only once. Material for sequencing was naive CD4+ T cells sorted from blood. Sample subset: CD45RA+ positively selected. The origin of the receptors is a man younger than 30 in good health.

This clone was detected once. The chain employs TRBV18 and TRBJ2-3; tentative D call: TRBD1 (6 bases). Germline values: CDR1 KGHSH, CDR2 LQKENI. V lost 4 bases and J 3 bases, leaving 8 bases between the germline ends. This CDR3 has 13 residues. In DNA form, the CDR3 reads TGTGCCAGCTCACTTGGACAGACAGATACGCAGTATTTT. Amino acids: CASSLGQTDTQYF.

The chain combines TRBV30 with TRBJ2-7; tentative D call: TRBD2 (5 bases). CDR3 size: 12 residues. V lost 8 bases, J lost 3 bases, and 14 bases lay in between. Germline V CDR1 and CDR2: GTSNPN, SVGIG (reference sequence). CDR3 sequence (DNA): TGTGCCAGAGGAAAGGGAGACTACGAGCAGTACTTC. Translation gives CARGKGDYEQYF.

V and J are TRBV5-4 and TRBJ2-7; D uncertain. The CDR3 extends over 11 amino acids. V lost 1 base, J lost 5 bases, and 4 bases lay in between. In germline, CDR1 is SGHNT, CDR2 YYREEE (reference sequence). The CDR3 here is CASSLNDEQYF. The CDR3 DNA follows: TGTGCCAGCAGCTTGAACGACGAGCAGTACTTC.

With regard to this clone: Distinct nucleotide sequences in the sample also encode this CDR3. The chain recombines TRBV6-5 with TRBJ1-6; D is unclear. Trimming removed 2 bases at V and 1 base at J, with 9 bases between. Germline loops: CDR1 MNHEY, CDR2 SVGAGI. The CDR3 has 16 amino acids. CDR3 bases: TGTGCCAGCAGTTACACCGGGAGGTCCTATAATTCACCCCTCCACTTT. Its translation: CASSYTGRSYNSPLHF.

This rearrangement joins TRBV7-2 to TRBJ2-3; D may match TRBD1 or TRBD2 (6 bases each). The CDR3 has 14 amino acids. Trimming took 5 bases from V and 0 from J, leaving 9 bases between them. The germline gives CDR1 SGHTA, CDR2 FQGNSA. The CDR3 region has the DNA TGTGCCAGCAGCGGGGGGCTGAGCACAGATACGCAGTATTTT. This sequence encodes CASSGGLSTDTQYF.

The DNA for the CDR3 is TGTGCCAGCAGCTTAGTGGGTAGGAACTCTGGAAACACCATATATTTT. Its translation: CASSLVGRNSGNTIYF. V usage is TRBV7-2 and J usage is TRBJ1-3, with D unclear. In germline, CDR1 is SGHTA, CDR2 FQGNSA. CDR3 length: 16 residues. V lost 1 base and J lost 0, with 10 bases in between.

The chain carries TRBV29-1 and TRBJ2-7; possibly TRBD2 for D (6 bases). This CDR3 is 12 amino acids long. V was pared by 7 bases and J by 3 bases, with 13 bases between. CDR1 is SQVTM and CDR2 is ANQGSEA in the germline V gene. Here the CDR3 DNA reads TGCAGCGCCAGACACGGGAGCTACGAGCAGTACTTC. Protein product: CSARHGSYEQYF.

This clone occurred once. The J gene is TRBJ2-5, the V gene TRBV10-1; D is undetermined. The CDR3 contains 20 residues. The germline CDR1 and CDR2 sequences are WNHNN and SYGVQD (reference sequence). V was cut by 6 bases and J by 0 bases, with 29 bases left in between. The DNA of the CDR3 is TGCGCCAGCAGCAACCTGGACCTAATCGGAAAAGATGGGAACCAAGAGACCCAGTACTTC. Encoded protein: CASSNLDLIGKDGNQETQYF.

The chain employs TRBV5-1 and TRBJ2-3; 7 bases are a match to TRBD2. The CDR3 consists of 17 residues. The germline V gene has CDR1 SGHRS and CDR2 YFSETQ. V lost 0 bases, J lost 3 bases, and 10 bases stayed unmatched. CDR3 sequence: CASSLAVGGGRTDTQYF. CDR3 bases: TGCGCCAGCAGCTTGGCCGTCGGCGGGGGTCGGACAGATACGCAGTATTTT.

The chain combines TRBV19 with TRBJ2-3; 10 bases match TRBD2. Trimming at V came to 3 bases and at J to 6 bases, leaving 9 bases not matched to a gene. Germline CDR1 is LNHDA and CDR2 is SQIVND (reference sequence). The CDR3 has 16 amino acids. DNA of the CDR3: TGTGCCAGTAGTATTTGGCTAGCGGGGGTGGCGGATACGCAGTATTTT. As protein: CASSIWLAGVADTQYF.

The chain employs TRBV30 and TRBJ2-1; 8 nucleotides align to TRBD1. Germline assignment: CDR1 GTSNPN and CDR2 SVGIG (reference sequence). The length of the CDR3 is 15 residues. The V and J ends lost 5 bases and 3 bases, in that order; junction bases with no gene match: 9. The CDR3 sequence: CAWLSGTGDYNEQFF. CDR3 nucleotides: TGTGCCTGGTTATCCGGGACAGGAGACTACAATGAGCAGTTCTTC. Variable domain in full (rest from reference TRBV30 and TRBJ2-1): SQTIHQWPATLVQPVGSPLSLECTVEGTSNPNLYWYRQAAGRGLQLLFYSVGIGQISSEVPQNLSASRPQDRQFILSSKKLLLSDSGFYLCAWLSGTGDYNEQFFGPGTRLTVL.

The J gene is TRBJ2-7, the V gene TRBV27; D gene unclear. V was cut by 2 bases and J by 3 bases, with 11 bases left in between. This CDR3 is built from 14 residues. CDR1 and CDR2 (germline): MNHEY, SMNVEV (reference sequence). CDR3 residues: CASSLRPSGYEQYF. As DNA, the CDR3 is TGTGCCAGCAGTTTAAGGCCCTCGGGCTACGAGCAGTACTTC.

The chain has TRBV30 and TRBJ2-7, with D tentatively TRBD2 (6 bases). This CDR3 spans 12 amino acids. The V gene lost 5 bases and the J gene lost 6 bases, with 14 bases spanning the gap. The germline CDR1 and CDR2 sequences are GTSNPN and SVGIG (reference sequence). CDR3 protein: CAWGRESIEQYF. The CDR3 coding sequence is TGTGCCTGGGGCCGGGAGAGTATCGAGCAGTACTTC.

This chain links TRBV5-1 with TRBJ2-2, with TRBD1 as a possible D gene (5 bases). V shed 4 bases and J shed 4 bases, with 17 bases lying between them. CDR1 SGHRS and CDR2 YFSETQ come from the germline V gene. The CDR3 is 16 amino acids. CDR3 in amino acids: CASSQGLSLSTGELFF. The CDR3 DNA reads as TGCGCCAGCAGCCAGGGTCTATCTTTGTCCACCGGGGAGCTGTTTTTT. Complete variable domain (other parts from reference TRBV5-1 and TRBJ2-2): KAGVTQTPRYLIKTRGQQVTLSCSPISGHRSVSWYQQTPGQGLQFLFEYFSETQRNKGNFPGRFSGRQFSNSRSEMNVSTLELGDSALYLCASSQGLSLSTGELFFGEGSRLTVL.

This clone occurred once. The chain couples TRBV14 to TRBJ1-1; tentatively, D is TRBD1 (5 bases). Germline V gene sequence: CDR1 SGHDN, CDR2 FVKESK. The CDR3 is 15 residues long. V gave up 1 base and J gave up 1 base, with 10 bases separating them. The CDR3 loop is CASSQVFGANTEAFF. Here the CDR3 DNA reads TGTGCCAGCAGCCAAGTTTTTGGGGCGAACACTGAAGCTTTCTTT.

Only one count was recorded for this clone. The V gene is TRBV7-8, the J gene TRBJ2-7, with TRBD1 matching over 11 bases. With V trimmed by 7 bases and J by 4 bases, 12 bases remained unmatched. Germline V lookup: CDR1 SGHVS, CDR2 FQNEAQ. CDR3 length: 16 amino acids. The CDR3: CASIYLGTGGEYEQYF. In nucleotides, the CDR3 is TGTGCCAGCATCTACCTTGGGACAGGGGGGGAATACGAGCAGTACTTC. Supplemented by reference TRBV7-8 and TRBJ2-7, the full variable domain reads GAGVSQSPRYKVAKRGQDVALRCDPISGHVSLFWYQQALGQGPEFLTYFQNEAQLDKSGLPSDRFFAERPEGSVSTLKIQRTQQEDSAVYLCASIYLGTGGEYEQYFGPGTRLTVT.

V gene TRBV5-4 combines with J gene TRBJ2-3; unclear D gene. Trimming cost V 3 bases and J 2 bases, with 10 bases left between them. The CDR3 runs to 14 residues. The germline V gene has CDR1 SGHNT and CDR2 YYREEE (reference sequence). The DNA of the CDR3 is TGTGCCAGCAGCTCGCCGGGCGTCACAGATACGCAGTATTTT. It translates to CASSSPGVTDTQYF. Full variable domain (rest looked up from reference TRBV5-4 and TRBJ2-3): ETGVTQSPTHLIKTRGQQVTLRCSSQSGHNTVSWYQQALGQGPQFIFQYYREEENGRGNFPPRFSGLQFPNYSSELNVNALELDDSALYLCASSSPGVTDTQYFGPGTRLTVL.

This clone was observed once. The chain combines TRBV7-2 with TRBJ2-3; D unresolved. There are 15 residues in the CDR3. Trimming took 3 bases from V and 2 from J, leaving 12 bases between them. The germline V gene encodes CDR1 SGHTA and CDR2 FQGNSA. The CDR3, as DNA: TGTGCCAGCAGCTTCGTCGACTCTTCCACAGATACGCAGTATTTT. Translating gives CASSFVDSSTDTQYF.

Concerning this clone itself: Other DNA sequences in this specimen translate into the identical CDR3. This sequence joins TRBV19 and TRBJ2-3, with unresolved D. The germline gives CDR1 LNHDA, CDR2 SQIVND (reference sequence). This CDR3 region has 11 residues. Trimming cost V 3 bases and J 6 bases, with 4 bases left between them. The CDR3 is CASSIGDTQYF. CDR3 coding DNA: TGTGCCAGTAGTATTGGGGATACGCAGTATTTT.

V is TRBV5-1 and J is TRBJ2-1; TRBD2 matches at 9 bases. Germline V gene sequence: CDR1 SGHRS, CDR2 YFSETQ. Trimming took 0 bases from V and 5 from J; bases not matched to a gene: 9. The CDR3 extends over 17 amino acids. CDR3 protein: CASSLVLRGGLDNEQFF. CDR3 nucleotide sequence: TGCGCCAGCAGCTTGGTCTTGCGGGGGGGCCTTGACAATGAGCAGTTCTTC.

The genes are TRBV27 and TRBJ2-7; D ambiguous. This CDR3 contains 14 residues. Germline CDR1 MNHEY, CDR2 SMNVEV (reference sequence). Trimming shortened V by 4 bases and J by 0 bases, and 10 bases separated the two germline ends. The DNA for the CDR3 is TGTGCCAGCAGTTCGCAGTTTCTCTCCTACGAGCAGTACTTC. This gives the protein CASSSQFLSYEQYF.

The V call is TRBV7-9, the J call TRBJ2-3; possibly TRBD2 for D (6 bases). Germline V gives CDR1 SEHNR, CDR2 FQNEAQ (reference sequence). The CDR3 has 15 amino acids. Deletions cut 5 bases from V and 6 bases from J, with 18 bases between. The CDR3 sequence is CASSPFRAREDTQYF. Written as DNA, the CDR3 is TGTGCCAGCAGCCCTTTCCGGGCCCGGGAGGATACGCAGTATTTT.

The rearrangement links TRBV21-1 to TRBJ1-4; the D call in the table, TRBD1, was not verified against the DNA. TRBV21-1 is assigned pseudogene status. The length of the CDR3 is 13 residues. The CDR3 spells CASSGVGGRTGDF. CDR3 coding DNA: TGTGCCAGCAGCGGAGTGGGGGGAAGGACAGGGGATTTT.

V is TRBV11-1 and J is TRBJ2-5; possibly TRBD2 for D (6 bases). V lost 3 bases, J lost 5 bases, and 13 bases lay in between. The CDR3 contains 14 residues. The germline CDR1 and CDR2 sequences are SGHAT and FQDESV (reference sequence). CDR3 in DNA: TGTGCCAGCAGCTTCGTTGGGGGGTCGGAGACCCAGTACTTC. It specifies CASSFVGGSETQYF.